These 20 T cell receptor beta chains were sequenced from one sample in a study of cytomegalovirus exposure and HLA in healthy donors. Amplification used 60 Vbeta primers and 13 Jbeta primers. TCRdb keeps only in-frame clones here, not all; method: immunoSEQ multiplex PCR. The sample shows about 130,000 clones, about 85% of them seen only once. Sequencing input: PBMCs. The receptor source for this set is a boy aged 5 to 17 in good health and CMV-seronegative.

The chain links TRBV27 to TRBJ1-5; D is uncertain. The CDR3 covers 15 residues. The V and J ends lost 1 base and 0 bases respectively, with 7 bases between them. Germline CDR1 reads MNHEY; CDR2 reads SMNVEV (reference sequence). The DNA of the CDR3 is TGTGCCAGCAGTTTATTCGGGTATAGCAATCAGCCCCAGCATTTT. As protein: CASSLFGYSNQPQHF.

The chain has TRBV7-3 and TRBJ1-1; D is undetermined. V lost 5 bases, J lost 3 bases, and 10 bases lay in between. CDR1 is SGHTA, CDR2 FQGTGA, per germline. This CDR3 is 13 amino acids long. CDR3 coding DNA: TGTGCCAGCAGCCCGAGGCGCGACACTGAAGCTTTCTTT. Translation gives CASSPRRDTEAFF.

DNA for the CDR3: TGTGCCATCGGGACAGGGGGGAGCACAGATACGCAGTATTTT. Amino acids: CAIGTGGSTDTQYF. The chain joins TRBV10-3 to TRBJ2-3; TRBD1 matches 11 bases. The trim removed 8 bases at V and 0 bases at J, leaving 1 base unmatched. The CDR3 is made up of 14 amino acids. Germline V lookup: CDR1 ENHRY, CDR2 SYGVKD.

The CDR3 DNA follows: TGTGCCAGCAGTGAATCCGGGGGGGCAGAGAACACTGAAGCTTTCTTT. Amino acid sequence: CASSESGGAENTEAFF. The rearrangement links TRBV2 to TRBJ1-1; D is perhaps TRBD1 (6 bases). Germline CDR1 is SNHLY and CDR2 is FYNNEI. The CDR3 is made up of 16 amino acids. V was trimmed by 2 bases and J by 1 base, leaving 14 bases between them.

The chain is built from TRBV6-5 and TRBJ1-2, with D maybe TRBD1 (6 bases). The V and J ends lost 6 bases and 8 bases respectively, with 10 bases between them. Germline lookup yields CDR1 MNHEY and CDR2 SVGAGI. The CDR3 has 11 amino acids. In DNA, the CDR3 is TGTGCCAGCAGGGCGGGGGGCGGCTACACCTTC. The encoded protein is CASRAGGGYTF.

This clone was counted a single time. The V call is TRBV6-1, the J call TRBJ1-5; 10 nucleotides agree with TRBD1. Germline V gene lookup returns CDR1 MNHNS and CDR2 SASEGT. CDR3 length: 18 amino acids. Trimming cost V 2 bases and J 6 bases; bases outside gene matches: 13. The CDR3 region has the DNA TGTGCCAGCAGTGAATTCGGGACAGGGGCCCATGGGGCTCAGCCCCAGCATTTT. Translation: CASSEFGTGAHGAQPQHF.

The V call is TRBV4-3, the J call TRBJ2-3; 12 bases agree with TRBD2. Trimming cost V 1 base and J 4 bases; bases outside gene matches: 6. Germline-derived CDR1 and CDR2 are LGHNA and YSLEER. The CDR3 has 17 residues. The CDR3 DNA sequence: TGCGCCAGCAGCCAAGGGCTAGCGGGGGGGCTATCAGATACGCAGTATTTT. Encoded protein: CASSQGLAGGLSDTQYF.

The chain has TRBV30 and TRBJ2-5, with D tentatively TRBD2 (5 bases). Germline V gene data show CDR1 as GTSNPN and CDR2 as SVGIG (reference sequence). The CDR3 contains 12 residues. Deletions cut 4 bases from V and 4 bases from J, with 10 bases between. The CDR3 is CAWTEAGETQYF. The DNA for the CDR3 is TGTGCCTGGACCGAGGCGGGAGAGACCCAGTACTTC.

The V and J genes are TRBV6-4 and TRBJ2-3; 9 bases are shared with TRBD2. The germline V gene has CDR1 MRHNA and CDR2 SNTAGT. Unmatched junction bases numbered 3, after V lost 3 bases and J lost 2 bases. This CDR3 contains 15 residues. The CDR3 is CASSEAGGFTDTQYF. The CDR3 region has the DNA TGTGCCAGCAGTGAAGCGGGGGGATTCACAGATACGCAGTATTTT.

This clone was counted a single time. The J gene is TRBJ2-1, the V gene TRBV11-3, with a weak D call TRBD2 (5 bases). Trimming took off 5 bases at V and 7 bases at J, with 18 bases between the two ends. CDR1 and CDR2 (germline): SGHNT, YENEEA. The CDR3 runs 15 residues. CDR3 nucleotides: TGTGCCAGCAGCCCTGATCTTGTGGAGGCGAATGAGCAGTTCTTC. Translating gives CASSPDLVEANEQFF.

The V call is TRBV7-2, the J call TRBJ2-3; 8 bases map to TRBD1. From germline, CDR1 is SGHTA and CDR2 FQGNSA. After removal of 1 base from V and 7 bases from J, the junction contained 10 bases not matched to a gene. This CDR3 spans 16 amino acids. The CDR3 loop reads CASSLVSGQGANTQYF. DNA for the CDR3: TGTGCCAGCAGCTTAGTATCAGGTCAGGGGGCAAATACGCAGTATTTT.

This rearrangement joins TRBV9 to TRBJ2-1; the D gene is possibly TRBD1 (6 bases). In germline, CDR1 is SGDLS, CDR2 YYNGEE. This CDR3 spans 16 amino acids. Trimming pared 0 bases from V and 8 bases from J, leaving 18 bases between. CDR3 coding DNA: TGTGCCAGCAGCGTAGGAACAGGGAGATTAATCGATGAGCAGTTCTTC. Its protein is CASSVGTGRLIDEQFF.

This chain links TRBV2 with TRBJ2-5; D not resolved. From germline, CDR1 is SNHLY and CDR2 FYNNEI. CDR3 length: 12 residues. V was pared by 5 bases and J by 3 bases, with 7 bases between. The CDR3 loop reads CASSLEEETQYF. The CDR3 DNA sequence: TGTGCCAGCAGTCTCGAGGAAGAGACCCAGTACTTC.

In its sample, this clone was seen once. The chain uses TRBV2 and TRBJ1-6; maybe TRBD1 (5 bases). This CDR3 spans 17 amino acids. The germline V gene has CDR1 SNHLY and CDR2 FYNNEI. Trimming removed 2 bases at V and 9 bases at J, with 20 bases between. CDR3 sequence: CASSENFGTFGSSPLHF. The CDR3 nucleotides read TGTGCCAGCAGTGAAAACTTCGGGACCTTCGGGAGTTCACCCCTCCACTTT.

The chain carries TRBV29-1 and TRBJ1-1; 9 nucleotides line up with TRBD1. The CDR3 totals 15 residues. Germline V gives CDR1 SQVTM, CDR2 ANQGSEA. The V segment lost 6 bases and the J segment 1 base; nucleotides outside the gene matches: 9. The CDR3 spells CSVLPGTGSNTEAFF. Here the CDR3 DNA reads TGCAGCGTCCTTCCCGGGACAGGGTCGAACACTGAAGCTTTCTTT.

The V gene is TRBV6-4, the J gene TRBJ2-1; D possibly corresponds to TRBD1 (5 bases). Per germline, CDR1 MRHNA and CDR2 SNTAGT. V was shortened by 4 bases and J by 2 bases, with 15 bases between the two germline ends. CDR3 length equals 16 residues. The DNA for the CDR3 is TGTGCCAGCAGTGGGGATTCAGGGAATCCCTACAATGAGCAGTTCTTC. Its protein product is CASSGDSGNPYNEQFF.

The chain employs TRBV19 and TRBJ1-5; no definite D call. Germline loops: CDR1 LNHDA, CDR2 SQIVND (reference sequence). Deletions cut 9 bases from V and 0 bases from J, with 9 bases between. The CDR3 runs 13 residues. CDR3 DNA sequence: TGTGCCAGCCGGGGATCTAGCAATCAGCCCCAGCATTTT. Translating gives CASRGSSNQPQHF. Using reference TRBV19 and TRBJ1-5 for the parts outside the CDR3, the full variable domain is DGGITQSPKYLFRKEGQNVTLSCEQNLNHDAMYWYRQDPGQGLRLIYYSQIVNDFQKGDIAEGYSVSREKKESFPLTVTSAQKNPTAFYLCASRGSSNQPQHFGDGTRLSIL.

The J gene is TRBJ2-5, the V gene TRBV10-3; weak D call: TRBD1 (6 bases). V lost 3 bases, J lost 5 bases, and 22 bases lay in between. Germline lookup yields CDR1 ENHRY and CDR2 SYGVKD. The CDR3 totals 17 residues. CDR3 amino acids: CAISDSLGDIRRETQYF. In nucleotides, the CDR3 is TGTGCCATCAGTGACTCGCTGGGGGACATACGGAGGGAGACCCAGTACTTC.

This chain joins TRBV19 and TRBJ1-2; possible D gene TRBD1, 6 bases. V was shortened by 2 bases and J by 5 bases, with 9 bases between the two germline ends. This CDR3 is 13 amino acids long. Germline CDR1 is LNHDA and CDR2 is SQIVND (reference sequence). The CDR3 protein is CASSINTGYGYTF. The DNA of the CDR3 is TGTGCCAGTAGTATAAACACAGGGTATGGCTACACCTTC.

V usage is TRBV19 and J usage is TRBJ2-1; 9 positions match TRBD2. The CDR3 is 15 residues long. V lost 6 bases, J lost 0 bases, and 3 bases stayed unmatched. The germline gives CDR1 LNHDA, CDR2 SQIVND (reference sequence). The CDR3 nucleotides read TGTGCCAGTAGGACTAGCGGTAGCTCCTACAATGAGCAGTTCTTC. Translated, it gives CASRTSGSSYNEQFF.